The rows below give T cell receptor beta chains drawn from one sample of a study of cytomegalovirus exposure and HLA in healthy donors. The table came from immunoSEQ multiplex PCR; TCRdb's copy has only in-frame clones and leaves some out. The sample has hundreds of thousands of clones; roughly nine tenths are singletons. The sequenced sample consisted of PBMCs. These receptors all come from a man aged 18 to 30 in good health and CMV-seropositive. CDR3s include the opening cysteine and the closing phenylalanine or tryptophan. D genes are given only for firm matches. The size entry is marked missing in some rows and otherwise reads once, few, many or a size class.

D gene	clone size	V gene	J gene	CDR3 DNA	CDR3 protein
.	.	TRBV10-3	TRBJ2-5	TGTGCCATCAGTGAGTCGATCTTTGTGGGGACCCAGTACTTC	CAISESIFVGTQYF
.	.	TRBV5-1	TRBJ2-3	TGCGCCAGCAGCTTGGGGGGTAAGGGGTCAGATACGCAGTATTTT	CASSLGGKGSDTQYF
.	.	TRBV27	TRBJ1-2	TGTGCCAGCAGTTCCGGGTACTATGGCTACACCTTC	CASSSGYYGYTF
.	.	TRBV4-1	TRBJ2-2	TGCGCCAGCAGCCAAGCGGGGGGCAGGGCCACCGGGGAGCTGTTTTTT	CASSQAGGRATGELFF
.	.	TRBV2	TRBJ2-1	TGTGCCACTAAGAGCCTATCCTACAATGAGCAGTTCTTC	CATKSLSYNEQFF
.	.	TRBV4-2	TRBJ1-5	TGTGCCAGCAGCCAAGAGGACACCCGAATACAGCCCCAGCATTTT	CASSQEDTRIQPQHF
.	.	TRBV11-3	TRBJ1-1	TGTGCCAGCAGCGCTCGGATGAACACTGAAGCTTTCTTT	CASSARMNTEAFF
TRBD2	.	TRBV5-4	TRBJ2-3	TGTGCCAGCAGCTCGGGACTAGCGGGAGTGACAGATACGCAGTATTTT	CASSSGLAGVTDTQYF
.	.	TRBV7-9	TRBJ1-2	TGTGCCAGCAGCTTAGTAGCGACCATGCATAACTATGGCTACACCTTC	CASSLVATMHNYGYTF
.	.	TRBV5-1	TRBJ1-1	TGCGCCAGCAGCTTGGATGCAGGATTGGAAACTGAAGCTTTCTTT	CASSLDAGLETEAFF
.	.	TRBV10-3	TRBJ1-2	TGTGCCATCTTTTCGGGAAACTATGGCTACACCTTC	CAIFSGNYGYTF
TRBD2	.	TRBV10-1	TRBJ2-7	TGCGCCAGCAGCCCACTAGCGGGGTCCTACGAGCAGTACTTC	CASSPLAGSYEQYF
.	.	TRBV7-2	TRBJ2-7	TGTGCCAGCAGCTTAGACGGGGCAACTCGCGAGCAGTACTTC	CASSLDGATREQYF
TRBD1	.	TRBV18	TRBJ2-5	TGTGCCAGCTCACCCAGACAGGGCAATCAAGAGACCCAGTACTTC	CASSPRQGNQETQYF
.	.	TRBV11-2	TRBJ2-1	TGTGCCAGCAGCTTGGGCTCCTACAATGAGCAGTTCTTC	CASSLGSYNEQFF
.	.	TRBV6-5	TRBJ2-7	TGTGCCAGCAAATCGGGAATAGCGGTAACCTACGAGCAGTACTTC	CASKSGIAVTYEQYF
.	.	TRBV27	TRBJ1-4	TGTGCCAGCAGTTCCAGGGCGGTAGAAAAACTGTTTTTT	CASSSRAVEKLFF
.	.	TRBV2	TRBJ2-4	TGTGCCAGCAGTCACGATAGTGGGGGACAAAACATTCAGTACTTC	CASSHDSGGQNIQYF
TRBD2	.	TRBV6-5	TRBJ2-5	TGTGCCAGCAGTTACGGATGGGAGGGAGAGACCCAGTACTTC	CASSYGWEGETQYF
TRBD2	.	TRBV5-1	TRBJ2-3	TGCGCCAGCAGCTCCCCTAGCGGGAGGGCCGGAGATACGCAGTATTTT	CASSSPSGRAGDTQYF
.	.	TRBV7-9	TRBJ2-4	TGTGCCAGCAGTGATACAGGGAATAGGGCCAAAAACATTCAGTACTTC	CASSDTGNRAKNIQYF
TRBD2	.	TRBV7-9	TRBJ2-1	TGTGCCAGCAGCTCTAAAGCGGGAGTTTCCCACAATGAGCAGTTCTTC	CASSSKAGVSHNEQFF
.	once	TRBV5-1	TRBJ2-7	TGCGCCAGCAGTGCGGACACCTCCTACGAGCAGTACTTC	CASSADTSYEQYF
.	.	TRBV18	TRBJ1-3	TGTGCCAGCTCACGGACACCGTCTGGAAACACCATATATTTT	CASSRTPSGNTIYF
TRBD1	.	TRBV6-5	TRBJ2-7	TGTGCCAGCAGTTACTCGCGGGACAGGTCCTACGAGCAGTACTTC	CASSYSRDRSYEQYF
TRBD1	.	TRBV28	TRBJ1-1	TGTGCCAGCCCCGACCGACAGGGTCATAACACTGAAGCTTTCTTT	CASPDRQGHNTEAFF
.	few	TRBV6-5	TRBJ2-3	TGTGCCAGCAGTGCCCCAGGCACAGATACGCAGTATTTT	CASSAPGTDTQYF
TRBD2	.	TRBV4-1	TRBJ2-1	TGCGCCAGCAGCCACCGAGCGGGAGGGCTTGAATTGTCCTACAATGAGCAGTTCTTC	CASSHRAGGLELSYNEQFF
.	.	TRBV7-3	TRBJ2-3	TGTGCCAGCAGCTTAATTGGGCAAGTCGCAGATACGCAGTATTTT	CASSLIGQVADTQYF
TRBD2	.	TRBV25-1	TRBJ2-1	TGTGCCAGCAGTGAAAGTAGCGGGAGGGCCCTCGACAATGAGCAGTTCTTC	CASSESSGRALDNEQFF
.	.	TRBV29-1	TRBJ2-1	TGCAGCGTTGTGGCACAGGACTGGACCAATGAGCAGTTCTTC	CSVVAQDWTNEQFF
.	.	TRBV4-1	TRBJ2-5	TGCGCCAGCAGCCAACTGGGGATCGGGGAGACCCAGTACTTC	CASSQLGIGETQYF